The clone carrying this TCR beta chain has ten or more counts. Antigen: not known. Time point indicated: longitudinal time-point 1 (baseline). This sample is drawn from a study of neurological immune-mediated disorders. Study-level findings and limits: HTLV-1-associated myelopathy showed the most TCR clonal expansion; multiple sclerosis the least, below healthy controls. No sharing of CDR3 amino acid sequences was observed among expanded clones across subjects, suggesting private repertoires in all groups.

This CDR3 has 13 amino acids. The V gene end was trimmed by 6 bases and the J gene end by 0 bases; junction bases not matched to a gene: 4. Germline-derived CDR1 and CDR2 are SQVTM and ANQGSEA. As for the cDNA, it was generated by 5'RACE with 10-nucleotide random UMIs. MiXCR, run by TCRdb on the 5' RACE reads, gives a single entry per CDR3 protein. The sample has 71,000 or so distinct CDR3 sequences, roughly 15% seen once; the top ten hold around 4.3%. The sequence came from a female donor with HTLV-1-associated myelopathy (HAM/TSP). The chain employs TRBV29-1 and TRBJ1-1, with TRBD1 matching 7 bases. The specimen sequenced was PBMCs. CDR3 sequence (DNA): TGCAGCGTGACAGGGCGCATGAACACTGAAGCTTTCTTT. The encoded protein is CSVTGRMNTEAFF.